Below are 8 T cell receptor beta chains sequenced from a single sample in a study of CD8 T cells in ankylosing spondylitis. TCRdb analysed the 5' RACE reads with MiXCR anew, one entry per CDR3 protein. The table lists 240,000 or so distinct CDR3 sequences, roughly 8.6% of them singletons, with under 7.5% in the top ten. The sequenced sample consisted of blood, either unsorted or a sorted T cell fraction (not recorded which). The receptors come from a male donor with ankylosing spondylitis or in good health (not recorded which).

The rearrangement uses TRBV24-1 and TRBJ2-5, with D possibly matching TRBD2 (6 bases). The length of the CDR3 is 15 residues. In germline, CDR1 is KGHDR, CDR2 SFDVKD. V shed 3 bases and J shed 4 bases, with 14 bases lying between them. CDR3 bases: TGTGCCACCAGTGATACAGCGGGCGTGGTAGAGACCCAGTACTTC. It codes for CATSDTAGVVETQYF.

This clonotype was recorded at least ten times. The chain uses TRBV20-1 and TRBJ2-7; D uncertain. V was shortened by 3 bases and J by 5 bases, with 11 bases between the two germline ends. The germline gives CDR1 DFQATT, CDR2 SNEGSKA (reference sequence). The CDR3 is 12 amino acids. CDR3 in DNA: TGCAGTGCTAGCCCTAACGGCCACGAGCAGTACTTC. Its protein product is CSASPNGHEQYF.

This clonotype was seen a few times. The gene calls are TRBV20-1 and TRBJ2-1, with TRBD2 identical over 8 bases. J was trimmed by 0 bases and V by 5 bases; bases with no gene match: 9. In germline, CDR1 is DFQATT, CDR2 SNEGSKA (reference sequence). This CDR3 spans 16 amino acids. CDR3 loop: CSAHPYLAGSYNEQFF. In DNA, the CDR3 is TGCAGTGCTCATCCCTATCTAGCGGGCTCCTACAATGAGCAGTTCTTC.

This clonotype came up many times. J is TRBJ1-1 and V is TRBV20-1; no reliable D call. V lost 5 bases, J lost 0 bases, and 7 bases lay in between. The CDR3 extends over 12 amino acids. Per germline, CDR1 DFQATT and CDR2 SNEGSKA (reference sequence). The CDR3 is CSALTMNTEAFF. The DNA for the CDR3 is TGCAGTGCTCTGACCATGAACACTGAAGCTTTCTTT.

This clonotype was counted ten times or more. This sequence joins TRBV7-9 and TRBJ1-2; no clear D. The CDR3 consists of 14 residues. The germline gives CDR1 SEHNR, CDR2 FQNEAQ (reference sequence). Trimming took off 5 bases at V and 0 bases at J, with 10 bases between the two ends. The CDR3 sequence is CASSDDISNYGYTF. CDR3 coding DNA: TGTGCCAGCAGCGACGACATTTCTAACTATGGCTACACCTTC.

This clonotype was seen many times. The chain recombines TRBV9 with TRBJ1-3; the D is unclear. V lost 1 base and J 0 bases, leaving 14 bases between the germline ends. Germline CDR1 and CDR2: SGDLS and YYNGEE. The CDR3 is made up of 17 amino acids. The CDR3 nucleotides are TGTGCCAGCAGCGTACTCCCGGACGATGGCTCTGGAAACACCATATATTTT. This sequence encodes CASSVLPDDGSGNTIYF. Variable domain in full (rest from reference TRBV9 and TRBJ1-3): DSGVTQTPKHLITATGQRVTLRCSPRSGDLSVYWYQQSLDQGLQFLIQYYNGEERAKGNILERFSAQQFPDLHSELNLSSLELGDSALYFCASSVLPDDGSGNTIYFGEGSWLTVV.

This clonotype has only a few counts. The chain couples TRBV18 to TRBJ2-7; TRBD1 agrees at 7 bases. Germline CDR1 KGHSH, CDR2 LQKENI. V trimming: 2 bases; J trimming: 2 bases; junction bases outside the gene matches: 9. The length of the CDR3 is 16 residues. The CDR3 sequence is CASSPLSPGQAYEQYF. In DNA form, the CDR3 reads TGTGCCAGCTCACCATTAAGTCCCGGACAGGCCTACGAGCAGTACTTC.

This clonotype was recorded many times. The chain carries TRBV14 and TRBJ2-3; D not resolved. CDR3 size: 16 residues. Trimming removed 0 bases from V and 1 base from J, with 11 bases in between. CDR1 is SGHDN, CDR2 FVKESK, per germline. The CDR3 loop is CASSQDRNLGTDTQYF. For the CDR3, the DNA is TGTGCCAGCAGCCAAGACCGAAACTTGGGCACAGATACGCAGTATTTT. The full variable domain, its missing parts supplied by reference TRBV14 and TRBJ2-3, is EAGVTQFPSHSVIEKGQTVTLRCDPISGHDNLYWYRRVMGKEIKFLLHFVKESKQDESGMPNNRFLAERTGGTYSTLKVQPAELEDSGVYFCASSQDRNLGTDTQYFGPGTRLTVL.